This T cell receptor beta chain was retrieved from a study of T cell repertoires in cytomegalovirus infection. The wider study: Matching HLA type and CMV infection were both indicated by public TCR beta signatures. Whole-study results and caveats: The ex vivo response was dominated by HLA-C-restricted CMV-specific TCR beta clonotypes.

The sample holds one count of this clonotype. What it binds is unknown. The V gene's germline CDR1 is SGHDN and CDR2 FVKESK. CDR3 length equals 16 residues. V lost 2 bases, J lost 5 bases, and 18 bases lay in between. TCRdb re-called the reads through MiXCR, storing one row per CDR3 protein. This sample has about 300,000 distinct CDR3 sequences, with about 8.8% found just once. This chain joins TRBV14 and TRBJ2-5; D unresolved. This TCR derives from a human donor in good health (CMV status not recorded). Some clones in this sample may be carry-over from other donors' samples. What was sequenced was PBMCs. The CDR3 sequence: CASSQKEGTWRETQYF. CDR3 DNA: TGTGCCAGCAGCCAAAAGGAAGGCACCTGGCGCGAGACCCAGTACTTC. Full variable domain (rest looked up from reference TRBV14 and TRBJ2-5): EAGVTQFPSHSVIEKGQTVTLRCDPISGHDNLYWYRRVMGKEIKFLLHFVKESKQDESGMPNNRFLAERTGGTYSTLKVQPAELEDSGVYFCASSQKEGTWRETQYFGPGTRLLVL.